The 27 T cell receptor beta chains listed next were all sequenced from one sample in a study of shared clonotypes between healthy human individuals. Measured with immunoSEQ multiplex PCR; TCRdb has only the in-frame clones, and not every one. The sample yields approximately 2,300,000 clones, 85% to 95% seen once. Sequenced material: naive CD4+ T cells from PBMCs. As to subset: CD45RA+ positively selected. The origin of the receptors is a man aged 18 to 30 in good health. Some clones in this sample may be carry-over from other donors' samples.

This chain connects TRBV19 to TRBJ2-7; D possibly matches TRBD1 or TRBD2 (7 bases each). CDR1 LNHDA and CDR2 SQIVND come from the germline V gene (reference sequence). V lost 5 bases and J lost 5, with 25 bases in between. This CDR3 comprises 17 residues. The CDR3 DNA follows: TGTGCCAGTAGTTCCAACGGGAGGCTCAGGGGGGAGGACGAGCAGTACTTC. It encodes CASSSNGRLRGEDEQYF.

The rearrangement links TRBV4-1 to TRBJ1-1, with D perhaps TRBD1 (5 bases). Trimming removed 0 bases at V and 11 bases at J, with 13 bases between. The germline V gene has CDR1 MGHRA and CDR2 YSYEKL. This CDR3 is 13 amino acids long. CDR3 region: CASSQEDARVAFF. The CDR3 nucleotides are TGCGCCAGCAGCCAAGAAGATGCCAGGGTTGCTTTCTTT.

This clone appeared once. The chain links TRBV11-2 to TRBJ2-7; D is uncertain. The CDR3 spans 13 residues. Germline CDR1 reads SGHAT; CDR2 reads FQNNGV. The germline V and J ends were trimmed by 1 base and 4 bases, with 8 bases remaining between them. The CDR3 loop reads CASSLGSMYEQYF. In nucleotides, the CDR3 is TGTGCCAGCAGCTTAGGGTCTATGTACGAGCAGTACTTC. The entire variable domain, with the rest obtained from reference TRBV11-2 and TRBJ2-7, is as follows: EAGVAQSPRYKIIEKRQSVAFWCNPISGHATLYWYQQILGQGPKLLIQFQNNGVVDDSQLPKDRFSAERLKGVDSTLKIQPAKLEDSAVYLCASSLGSMYEQYFGPGTRLTVT.

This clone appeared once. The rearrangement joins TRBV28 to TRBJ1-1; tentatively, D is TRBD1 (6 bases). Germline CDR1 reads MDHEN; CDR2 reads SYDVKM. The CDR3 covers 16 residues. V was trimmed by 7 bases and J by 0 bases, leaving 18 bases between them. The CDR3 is CASTTPGAYMNTEAFF. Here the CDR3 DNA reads TGTGCCAGCACCACCCCGGGGGCTTACATGAACACTGAAGCTTTCTTT.

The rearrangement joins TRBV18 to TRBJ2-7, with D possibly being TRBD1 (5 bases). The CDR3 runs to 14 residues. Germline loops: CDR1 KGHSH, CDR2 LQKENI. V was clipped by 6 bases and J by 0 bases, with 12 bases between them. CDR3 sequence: CASSLDTSSYEQYF. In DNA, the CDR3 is TGTGCCAGCTCCCTGGACACGAGCTCCTACGAGCAGTACTTC.

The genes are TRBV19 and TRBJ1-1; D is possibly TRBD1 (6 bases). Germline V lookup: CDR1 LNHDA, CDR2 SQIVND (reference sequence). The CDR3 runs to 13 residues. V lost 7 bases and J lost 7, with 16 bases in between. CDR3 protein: CASILTGRGEAFF. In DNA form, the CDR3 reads TGTGCCAGTATTCTCACAGGGAGGGGTGAAGCTTTCTTT. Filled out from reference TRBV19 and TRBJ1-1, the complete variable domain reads DGGITQSPKYLFRKEGQNVTLSCEQNLNHDAMYWYRQDPGQGLRLIYYSQIVNDFQKGDIAEGYSVSREKKESFPLTVTSAQKNPTAFYLCASILTGRGEAFFGQGTRLTVV.

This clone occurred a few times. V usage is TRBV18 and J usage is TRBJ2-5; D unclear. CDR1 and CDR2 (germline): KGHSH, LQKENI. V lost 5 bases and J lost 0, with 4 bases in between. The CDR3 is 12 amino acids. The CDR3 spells CASSTYQETQYF. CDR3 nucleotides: TGTGCCAGCTCAACGTACCAAGAGACCCAGTACTTC.

The CDR3 bases are TGTGCCAGCAGTTCATCGTGGGGTAGCGCTAACACAGATACGCAGTATTTT. This translates into CASSSSWGSANTDTQYF. V and J are TRBV28 and TRBJ2-3; TRBD2 might be the D (5 bases). Trimming removed 4 bases at V and 2 bases at J, with 19 bases between. Germline CDR1 reads MDHEN; CDR2 reads SYDVKM. The CDR3 runs 17 residues.

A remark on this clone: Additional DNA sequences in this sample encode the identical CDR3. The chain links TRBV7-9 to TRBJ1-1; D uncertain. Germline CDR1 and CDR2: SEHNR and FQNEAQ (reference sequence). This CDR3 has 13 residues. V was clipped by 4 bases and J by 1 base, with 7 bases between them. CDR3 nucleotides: TGTGCCAGCAGCTATGACGGGAACACTGAAGCTTTCTTT. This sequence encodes CASSYDGNTEAFF. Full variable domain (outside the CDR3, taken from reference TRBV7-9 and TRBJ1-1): DTGVSQNPRHKITKRGQNVTFRCDPISEHNRLYWYRQTLGQGPEFLTYFQNEAQLEKSRLLSDRFSAERPKGSFSTLEIQRTEQGDSAMYLCASSYDGNTEAFFGQGTRLTVV.

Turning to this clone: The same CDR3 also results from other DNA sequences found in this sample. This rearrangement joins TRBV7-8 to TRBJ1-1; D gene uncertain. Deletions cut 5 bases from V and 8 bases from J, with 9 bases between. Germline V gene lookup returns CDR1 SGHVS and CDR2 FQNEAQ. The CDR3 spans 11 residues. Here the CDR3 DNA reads TGTGCCAGCAGCCTCGGGGTAGAAGCTTTCTTT. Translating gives CASSLGVEAFF.

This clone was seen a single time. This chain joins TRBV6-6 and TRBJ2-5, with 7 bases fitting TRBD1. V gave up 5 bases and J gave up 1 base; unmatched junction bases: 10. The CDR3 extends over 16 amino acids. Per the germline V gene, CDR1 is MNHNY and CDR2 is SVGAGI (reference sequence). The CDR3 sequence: CASSLPRTGVQETQYF. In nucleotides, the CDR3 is TGTGCCAGCAGTCTCCCTCGGACAGGAGTCCAAGAGACCCAGTACTTC.

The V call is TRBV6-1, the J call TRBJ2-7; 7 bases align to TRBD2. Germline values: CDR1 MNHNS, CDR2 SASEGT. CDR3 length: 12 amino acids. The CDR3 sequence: CASSDRSTRGLV. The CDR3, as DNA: TGTGCCAGCAGTGACCGCTCTACGAGGGGACTAGTC.

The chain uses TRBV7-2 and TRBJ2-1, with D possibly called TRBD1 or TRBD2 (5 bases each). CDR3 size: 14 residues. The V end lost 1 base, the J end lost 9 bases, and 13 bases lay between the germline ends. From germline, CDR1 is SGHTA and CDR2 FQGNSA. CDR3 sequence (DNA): TGTGCCAGCAGCTTAGGGGGATCCGGGACTGAGCAGTTCTTC. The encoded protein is CASSLGGSGTEQFF.

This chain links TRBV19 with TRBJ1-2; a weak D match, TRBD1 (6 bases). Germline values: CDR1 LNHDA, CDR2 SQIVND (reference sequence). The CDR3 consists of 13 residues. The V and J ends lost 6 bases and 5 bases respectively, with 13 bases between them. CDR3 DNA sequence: TGTGCCAGTAGCTTTCAGAGGGGGTATGGCTACACCTTC. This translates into CASSFQRGYGYTF.

The CDR3 coding sequence is TGTGCCAGCAGCTTAGTCTCTCGTGGACTAGCGGGAGGGCCGAACCCCTACGAGCAGTACTTC. Translated, it gives CASSLVSRGLAGGPNPYEQYF. The V and J genes are TRBV7-6 and TRBJ2-7, with 15 bases that match TRBD2. CDR1 and CDR2 from the germline V gene are SGHVS and FNYEAQ. The ends lost 1 base at V and 2 bases at J; junction bases unmatched: 15. The CDR3 consists of 21 residues. Combining the CDR3 with reference TRBV7-6 and TRBJ2-7 gives the whole variable domain GAGVSQSPRYKVTKRGQDVALRCDPISGHVSLYWYRQALGQGPEFLTYFNYEAQQDKSGLPNDRFSAERPEGSISTLTIQRTEQRDSAMYRCASSLVSRGLAGGPNPYEQYFGPGTRLTVT.

CDR3 nucleotide sequence: TGCGCCAGCAGCAATGCGGGATACTCACAAGAGACCCAGTACTTC. Protein sequence: CASSNAGYSQETQYF. This chain links TRBV5-1 with TRBJ2-5, with D perhaps TRBD2 (6 bases). The length of the CDR3 is 15 residues. Germline assignment: CDR1 SGHRS and CDR2 YFSETQ. Trimming removed 4 bases from V and 2 bases from J, with 15 bases in between.

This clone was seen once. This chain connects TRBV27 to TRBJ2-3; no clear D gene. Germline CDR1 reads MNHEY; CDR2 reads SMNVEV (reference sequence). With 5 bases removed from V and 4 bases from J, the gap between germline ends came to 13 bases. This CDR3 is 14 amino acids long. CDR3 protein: CASSPWQLADTQYF. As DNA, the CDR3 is TGTGCCAGCAGTCCCTGGCAGCTCGCAGATACGCAGTATTTT.

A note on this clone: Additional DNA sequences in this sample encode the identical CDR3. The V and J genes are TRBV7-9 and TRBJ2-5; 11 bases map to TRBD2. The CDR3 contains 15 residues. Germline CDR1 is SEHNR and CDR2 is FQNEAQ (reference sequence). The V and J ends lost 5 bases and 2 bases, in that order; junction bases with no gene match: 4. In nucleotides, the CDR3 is TGTGCCAGCAGCCCGGGGACTAGCGGACAAGAGACCCAGTACTTC. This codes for CASSPGTSGQETQYF.

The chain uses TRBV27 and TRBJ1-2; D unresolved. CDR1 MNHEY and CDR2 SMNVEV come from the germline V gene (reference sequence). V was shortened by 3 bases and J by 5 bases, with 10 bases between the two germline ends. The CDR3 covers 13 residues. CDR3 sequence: CASSFSGLYGYTF. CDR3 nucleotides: TGTGCCAGCAGTTTCTCGGGTCTGTATGGCTACACCTTC.

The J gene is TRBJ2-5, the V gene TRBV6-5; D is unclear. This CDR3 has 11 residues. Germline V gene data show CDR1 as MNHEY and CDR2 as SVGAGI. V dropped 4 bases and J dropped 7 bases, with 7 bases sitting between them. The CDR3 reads CASSWSGTQYF. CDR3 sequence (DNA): TGTGCCAGCAGTTGGTCGGGGACCCAGTACTTC.

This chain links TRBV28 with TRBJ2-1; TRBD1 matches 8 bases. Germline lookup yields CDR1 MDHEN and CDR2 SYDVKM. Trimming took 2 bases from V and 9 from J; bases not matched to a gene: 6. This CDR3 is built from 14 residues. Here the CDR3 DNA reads TGTGCCAGCAGTTTAGGTCAGGGGGCTGGTGAGCAGTTCTTC. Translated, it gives CASSLGQGAGEQFF.

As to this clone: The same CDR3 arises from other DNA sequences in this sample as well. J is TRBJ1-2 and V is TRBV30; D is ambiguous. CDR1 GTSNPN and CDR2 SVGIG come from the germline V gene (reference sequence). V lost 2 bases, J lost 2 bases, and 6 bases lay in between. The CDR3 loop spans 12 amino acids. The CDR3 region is CAWSLRNYGYTF. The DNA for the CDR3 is TGTGCCTGGAGTTTGAGGAACTATGGCTACACCTTC.

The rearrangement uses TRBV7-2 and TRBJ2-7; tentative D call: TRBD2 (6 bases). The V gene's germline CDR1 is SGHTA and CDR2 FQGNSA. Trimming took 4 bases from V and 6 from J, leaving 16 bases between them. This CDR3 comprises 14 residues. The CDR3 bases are TGTGCCAGCAGCTCAATGACGGGGGACCGCGAGCAGTACTTC. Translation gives CASSSMTGDREQYF.

In DNA form, the CDR3 reads TGCGCCAGCATGCGAAGCGGGAGTCCGGGCACCGGGGAGCTGTTTTTT. Protein product: CASMRSGSPGTGELFF. The chain uses TRBV5-1 and TRBJ2-2; 8 bases align to TRBD2. The CDR3 loop spans 16 amino acids. The germline CDR1 and CDR2 sequences are SGHRS and YFSETQ. Trimming at V came to 6 bases and at J to 4 bases, leaving 11 bases not matched to a gene.

The CDR3 region has the DNA TGTGCCAGCTCACCACTCGGGACAGGACCCCAAGAGACCCAGTACTTC. Translated: CASSPLGTGPQETQYF. The chain links TRBV18 to TRBJ2-5; 8 nucleotides match TRBD1. CDR1 and CDR2 from the germline V gene are KGHSH and LQKENI. V dropped 1 base and J dropped 1; count of bases not matched to a gene: 5. The CDR3 contains 16 residues.

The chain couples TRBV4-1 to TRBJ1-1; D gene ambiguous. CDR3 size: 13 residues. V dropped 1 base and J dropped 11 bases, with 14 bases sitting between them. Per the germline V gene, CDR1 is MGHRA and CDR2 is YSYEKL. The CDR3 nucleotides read TGCGCCAGCAGCCAAGGGCCTGCCCTGGGGGCTTTCTTT. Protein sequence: CASSQGPALGAFF.

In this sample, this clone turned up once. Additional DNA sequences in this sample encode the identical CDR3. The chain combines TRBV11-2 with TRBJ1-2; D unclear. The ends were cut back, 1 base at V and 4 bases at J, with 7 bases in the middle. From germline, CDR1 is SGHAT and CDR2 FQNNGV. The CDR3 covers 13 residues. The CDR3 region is CASSLVRGYGYTF. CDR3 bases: TGTGCCAGCAGCTTAGTGCGGGGCTATGGCTACACCTTC. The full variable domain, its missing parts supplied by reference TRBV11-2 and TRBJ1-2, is EAGVAQSPRYKIIEKRQSVAFWCNPISGHATLYWYQQILGQGPKLLIQFQNNGVVDDSQLPKDRFSAERLKGVDSTLKIQPAKLEDSAVYLCASSLVRGYGYTFGSGTRLTVV.